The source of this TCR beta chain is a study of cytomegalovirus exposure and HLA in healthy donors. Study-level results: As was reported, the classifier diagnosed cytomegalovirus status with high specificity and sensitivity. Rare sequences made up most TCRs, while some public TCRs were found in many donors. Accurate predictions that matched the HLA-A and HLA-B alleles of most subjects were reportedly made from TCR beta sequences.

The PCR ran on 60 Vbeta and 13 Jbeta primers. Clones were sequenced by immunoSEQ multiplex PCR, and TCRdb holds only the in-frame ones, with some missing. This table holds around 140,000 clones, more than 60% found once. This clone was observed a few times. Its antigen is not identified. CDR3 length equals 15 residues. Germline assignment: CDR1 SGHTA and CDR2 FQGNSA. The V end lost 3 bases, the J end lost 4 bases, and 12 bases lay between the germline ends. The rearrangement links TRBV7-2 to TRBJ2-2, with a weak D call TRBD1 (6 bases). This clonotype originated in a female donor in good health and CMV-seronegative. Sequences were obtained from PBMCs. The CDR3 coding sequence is TGTGCCAGCAGCTTGGGACAACCTATCACCGGGGAGCTGTTTTTT. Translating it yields CASSLGQPITGELFF.